The entry below gives a single TCR beta chain sequence along with its context. Its target is not known. PCR involved 60 Vbeta and 13 Jbeta primers. Method: immunoSEQ multiplex PCR; TCRdb's copy keeps in-frame clones and lacks some. The sample includes just under 45,000 clones, 51% of them seen just once. There are 15 residues in the CDR3. V lost 2 bases to trimming and J lost 2 bases, with 11 bases between them. Germline lookup yields CDR1 KGHSH and CDR2 LQKENI. This specimen belongs to a study of cytomegalovirus exposure and HLA in healthy donors. Study conclusions and caveats: Among the CMV-associated chains, a few were confirmed in vitro as specific for CMV antigens. Presence/absence analyses supposed approximately even sequencing depth among donors. Immune exposure information comprised only CMV serostatus. The study found most TCR sequences rare, yet found some public TCRs in many donors.

The receptor comes from a man aged 60 to 75 in good health and CMV-seronegative. This chain links TRBV18 with TRBJ2-3, with D perhaps TRBD2 (5 bases). The sample consisted of PBMCs. This chain's CDR3 is CASSPAGINTDTQYF. As DNA, the CDR3 is TGTGCCAGCTCACCAGCGGGCATAAACACAGATACGCAGTATTTT.